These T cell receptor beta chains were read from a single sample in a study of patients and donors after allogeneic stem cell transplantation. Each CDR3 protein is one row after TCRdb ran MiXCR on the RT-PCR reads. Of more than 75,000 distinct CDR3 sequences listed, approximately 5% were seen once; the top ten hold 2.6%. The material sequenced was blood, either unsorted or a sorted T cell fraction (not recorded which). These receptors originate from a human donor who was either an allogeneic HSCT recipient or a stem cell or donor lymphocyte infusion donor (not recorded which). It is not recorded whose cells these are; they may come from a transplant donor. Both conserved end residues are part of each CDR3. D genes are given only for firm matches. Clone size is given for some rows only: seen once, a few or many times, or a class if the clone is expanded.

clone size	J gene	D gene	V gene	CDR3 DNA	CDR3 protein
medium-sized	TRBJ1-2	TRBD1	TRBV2	TGTGCCAGCGACAGGGAGGGTGGCTACACCTTC	CASDREGGYTF
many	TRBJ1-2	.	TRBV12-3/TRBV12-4	TGTGCCAGCAGTCCCGTGACAGGCTATGGCTACACCTTC	CASSPVTGYGYTF
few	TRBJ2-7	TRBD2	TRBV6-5	TGTGCCAGCAGTTACGGGGGGGGGTCCGCCTACGAGCAGTACTTC	CASSYGGGSAYEQYF
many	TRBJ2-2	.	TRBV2	TGTGCCAGCCGAGAGGCGAGGGCAGGGGAGGCCGGGGAGCTGTTTTTT	CASREARAGEAGELFF
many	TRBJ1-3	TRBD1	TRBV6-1	TGTGCCAGCAGTCCACCGTGGGGACAGGGGAATGGAAACACCATATATTTT	CASSPPWGQGNGNTIYF
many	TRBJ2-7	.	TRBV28	TGTGCCAGCAGATCCCCAGGGACATCCGAGCAGTACTTC	CASRSPGTSEQYF
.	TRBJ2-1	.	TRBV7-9	TGTGCCAGCAGCCATCCCCCCGGTGGGGGCGCTGAGCAGTTCTTC	CASSHPPGGGAEQFF
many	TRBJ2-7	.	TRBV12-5	TGTGCTAGTTCACAGGGCGGGAGTTACGAGCAGTACTTC	CASSQGGSYEQYF
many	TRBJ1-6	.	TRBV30	TGTGCCTGGAGTGTACGTGGAGGAGGATCGAATTCACCCCTCCACTTT	CAWSVRGGGSNSPLHF
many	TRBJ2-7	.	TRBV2	TGTGCCAGCAGTGAGAAGGGCCTCCGTATGTTTATCTTC	CASSEKGLRMFIF
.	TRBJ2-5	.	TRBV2	TGTGCCAGCGCAGCTCAGGGGTACGAGACCCAGTACTTC	CASAAQGYETQYF
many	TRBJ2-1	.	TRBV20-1	TGCAGTGCCTCGACTGGGCCCTACAATGAGCAGTTCTTC	CSASTGPYNEQFF
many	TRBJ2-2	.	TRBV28	TGTGCCAGCAGTCCCCTAGGCGGGGAGCTGTTTTTT	CASSPLGGELFF
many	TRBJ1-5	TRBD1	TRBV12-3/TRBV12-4	TGTGCCAGCAGTAAGACAGGGGGCTATCAGCCCCAGCATTTT	CASSKTGGYQPQHF
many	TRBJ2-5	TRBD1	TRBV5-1	TGCGCCAGCAGCTTGGCGACAGGGGGAGCACCAGAGACCCAGTACTTC	CASSLATGGAPETQYF
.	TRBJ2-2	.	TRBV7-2	TGTGCCAGCAGCTTGGGTGCATCCGGGGAGCTGTTTTTT	CASSLGASGELFF
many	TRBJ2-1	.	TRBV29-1	TGCAGCGTTGAAGGTTATAGCAGGGACAATGAGCAGTTCTTC	CSVEGYSRDNEQFF
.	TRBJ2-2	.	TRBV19	TGTGCCAGTCTGCGAACCCACGCCACCGGGGAGCTGTTTTTT	CASLRTHATGELFF
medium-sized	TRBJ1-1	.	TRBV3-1	TGTGCCAGCAGCCGGACGGAGGTGAACACTGAAGCTTTCTTT	CASSRTEVNTEAFF
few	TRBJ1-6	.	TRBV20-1	TGCAGTGCTAGAGATAGGCGGGGACAACTAAATTCACCCCTCCACTTT	CSARDRRGQLNSPLHF
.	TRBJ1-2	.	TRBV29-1	TGCAGCGTTGGGCGGCAGAGCTATGGCTACACCTTC	CSVGRQSYGYTF
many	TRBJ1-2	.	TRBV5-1	TGCGCCAGCAGCTTGGTACCGGCTAACTATGGCTACACCTTC	CASSLVPANYGYTF
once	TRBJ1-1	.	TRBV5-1	TGCGCCAGCAGCCAAACCGTACAGGGCGCGACTGAAGCTTTCTTT	CASSQTVQGATEAFF
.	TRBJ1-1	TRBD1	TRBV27	TGTGCCAGCAGTCGCCTCTTTATAGGACAGGCAGAAGCTTTCTTT	CASSRLFIGQAEAFF
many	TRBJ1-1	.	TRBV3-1	TGTGCCAGCAGCTCCCAGGGTGAAGCTTTCTTT	CASSSQGEAFF
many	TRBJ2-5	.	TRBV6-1	TGTGCCAGCAGTGAATTACCCCCGTTGTACTTC	CASSELPPLYF
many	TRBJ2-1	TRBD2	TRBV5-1	TGCGCCAGCAGCTTGGGTGTAGCGGGAGGCAATGAGCAGTTCTTC	CASSLGVAGGNEQFF
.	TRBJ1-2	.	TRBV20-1	TGCAGTGCTAGGTCCTATGGCTATGGCTACACCTTC	CSARSYGYGYTF
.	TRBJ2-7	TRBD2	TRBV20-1	TGCAGTGCTAGTCGGGGGGGGGGCGGAGAGTACGAGCAGTACTTC	CSASRGGGGEYEQYF
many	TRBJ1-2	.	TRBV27	TGTGCCAGCAGCCTAGAGGGACCGGGCTATGGCTACACCTTC	CASSLEGPGYGYTF
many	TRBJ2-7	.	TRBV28	TGTGCCAGCAGTTTAGGGGAATACGAGCAGTACTTC	CASSLGEYEQYF
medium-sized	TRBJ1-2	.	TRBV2	TGTGCCAGCAGTGAAATCTATCATGGCTACACCTTC	CASSEIYHGYTF
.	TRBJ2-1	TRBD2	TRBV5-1	TGCGCCAGAACACCCACGGGCGCGGGGGGCGGGAGCTCCTACAATGAGCAGTTCTTC	CARTPTGAGGGSSYNEQFF